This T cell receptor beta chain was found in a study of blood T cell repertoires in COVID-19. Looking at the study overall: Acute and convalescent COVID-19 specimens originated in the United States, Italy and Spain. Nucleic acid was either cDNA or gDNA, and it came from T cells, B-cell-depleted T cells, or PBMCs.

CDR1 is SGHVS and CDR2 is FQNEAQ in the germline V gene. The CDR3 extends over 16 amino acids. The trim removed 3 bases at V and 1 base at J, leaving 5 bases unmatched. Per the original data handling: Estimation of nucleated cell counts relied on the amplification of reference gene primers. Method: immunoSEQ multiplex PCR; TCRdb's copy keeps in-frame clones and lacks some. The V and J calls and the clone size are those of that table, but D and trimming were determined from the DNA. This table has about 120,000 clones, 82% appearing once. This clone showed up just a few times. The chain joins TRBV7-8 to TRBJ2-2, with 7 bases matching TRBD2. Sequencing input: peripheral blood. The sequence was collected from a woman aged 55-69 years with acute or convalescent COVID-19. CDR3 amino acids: CASSFGEGRNTGELFF. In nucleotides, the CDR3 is TGTGCCAGCAGCTTCGGGGAGGGGCGGAACACCGGGGAGCTGTTTTTT.